Listed here are 2 T cell receptor beta chains from one sample, sequenced in a study of breast tumors, draining lymph nodes, adjacent tissues (dated by TCRdb to 2016 to 2017). Preparation of the library involved multiplex PCR. Sequencing was carried out with an Illumina HiSeq 2000. TCRdb itself trimmed the public reads at Q25 with fastp, ran MiXCR and retained productive beta chains. Rows are combined by CDR3 protein, so each entry shows the most common genes and DNA. Present in this sample are about 230,000 distinct CDR3 sequences, around 32% of which were seen just once. The top ten hold 1.3% to 1.5% of the sample. Lymph node samples were obtained from the axillary draining lymph nodes of breast cancer patients. Sequencing was carried out using axillary lymph node tissue. The source of these receptors is a female donor with breast cancer. Some clones in this sample may be carry-over from other donors' samples.

This clonotype was seen many times. The rearrangement uses TRBV5-8 and TRBJ2-7, with 12 bases lining up with TRBD2. This CDR3 spans 14 amino acids. V was pared by 2 bases and J by 5 bases, with 2 bases of the junction left unmatched. The germline gives CDR1 SGHTS, CDR2 YDEGEE. The CDR3 sequence: CASSFRLAGDEQYF. CDR3 bases: TGTGCCAGCAGCTTTCGACTAGCGGGAGACGAGCAGTACTTC.

This clonotype was seen many times. This rearrangement joins TRBV24-1 to TRBJ1-5; D possibly corresponds to TRBD1 (5 bases). In germline, CDR1 is KGHDR, CDR2 SFDVKD. Trimming pared 5 bases from V and 0 bases from J, leaving 7 bases between. The CDR3 loop spans 14 amino acids. The CDR3: CATSGGDSNQPQHF. The CDR3 DNA sequence: TGTGCCACCAGTGGGGGGGATAGCAATCAGCCCCAGCATTTT.